These 17 T cell receptor beta chains came from one sample sequenced in a study of identical twins. MiXCR, run by TCRdb on the 5' RACE reads, gives a single entry per CDR3 protein. Of approximately 230,000 distinct CDR3 sequences listed, over 13% are singletons. The sequencing input was memory (CD45RO+) T cells sorted from blood. These receptors originate from a woman aged 18-30 years in good health.

In its sample, this clonotype was seen many times. V and J are TRBV5-5 and TRBJ2-7; 7 bases fit TRBD2. CDR1 and CDR2 (germline): SGHKS, YYEKEE (reference sequence). The junction had 9 bases not matched to a gene; V was cut back by 2 bases and J by 7 bases. The length of the CDR3 is 14 residues. CDR3 in amino acids: CASSLSSGIGEQYF. The DNA for the CDR3 is TGTGCCAGCAGCTTATCCAGCGGGATCGGGGAGCAGTACTTC.

CDR3 residues: CASSSLGNTGELFF. The CDR3 nucleotides are TGTGCCAGCAGCTCCCTGGGGAACACCGGGGAGCTGTTTTTT. The genes are TRBV7-2 and TRBJ2-2; D not resolved. CDR1 SGHTA and CDR2 FQGNSA come from the germline V gene. The CDR3 runs 14 residues. V lost 4 bases and J lost 1, with 7 bases in between.

In this sample, this clonotype turned up many times. The chain is built from TRBV20-1 and TRBJ2-1; possibly TRBD2 for D (5 bases). Germline loops: CDR1 DFQATT, CDR2 SNEGSKA (reference sequence). CDR3 length: 16 amino acids. V was shortened by 6 bases and J by 0 bases, with 18 bases between the two germline ends. The CDR3 DNA follows: TGCAGTGCCATCCGGCCAGGCGGAGGCTCCTACAATGAGCAGTTCTTC. Protein product: CSAIRPGGGSYNEQFF.

This rearrangement joins TRBV12-5 to TRBJ2-1; D gene uncertain. This CDR3 comprises 14 residues. Germline CDR1 LGHNT, CDR2 FRNRAP. The germline V and J ends were trimmed by 8 bases and 4 bases, with 15 bases remaining between them. CDR3 protein: CASSTASRYNEQFF. CDR3 nucleotide sequence: TGTGCTAGTAGTACGGCTAGTAGGTACAATGAGCAGTTCTTC. The full variable domain, rest sourced from reference TRBV12-5 and TRBJ2-1, is DARVTQTPRHKVTEMGQEVTMRCQPILGHNTVFWYRQTMMQGLELLAYFRNRAPLDDSGMPKDRFSAEMPDATLATLKIQPSEPRDSAVYFCASSTASRYNEQFFGPGTRLTVL.

This clonotype was seen a handful of times. The chain recombines TRBV5-5 with TRBJ2-3; D remains unclear. CDR1 SGHKS and CDR2 YYEKEE come from the germline V gene (reference sequence). The length of the CDR3 is 13 residues. The V end lost 4 bases, the J end lost 6 bases, and 12 bases lay between the germline ends. CDR3 protein: CASSLAWPDTQYF. Written as DNA, the CDR3 is TGTGCCAGCAGCCTGGCTTGGCCGGATACGCAGTATTTT.

This chain joins TRBV3-1 and TRBJ2-3; 10 nucleotides match TRBD2. The CDR3 extends over 20 amino acids. CDR1 is LGHDT, CDR2 YNNKEL, per germline (reference sequence). With V trimmed by 0 bases and J by 0 bases, 12 bases remained unmatched. This chain's CDR3 is CASSQEGASGGSSSTDTQYF. Here the CDR3 DNA reads TGTGCCAGCAGCCAAGAGGGGGCTAGCGGGGGTTCTTCTAGCACAGATACGCAGTATTTT.

This clonotype was picked up many times. V and J are TRBV4-3 and TRBJ2-2, with 7 bases fitting TRBD2. The CDR3 runs to 18 residues. Unmatched junction bases numbered 14, after V lost 0 bases and J lost 7 bases. Germline V gene sequence: CDR1 LGHNA, CDR2 YSLEER. The CDR3 DNA reads as TGCGCCAGCAGCCAAGATCAAAGGACTATGGGCGGGAGCGGGGAGCTGTTTTTT. This sequence encodes CASSQDQRTMGGSGELFF.

This clonotype was seen more than once but under ten times. The DNA for the CDR3 is TGTGCCAGTAGCTCCAGCGGGAGGTATGAGCAGTTCTTC. It translates to CASSSSGRYEQFF. The chain uses TRBV19 and TRBJ2-1; 9 positions match TRBD2. Germline V CDR1 and CDR2: LNHDA, SQIVND (reference sequence). J lost 8 bases, V lost 6 bases, and 5 bases had no gene match. The CDR3 contains 13 residues.

Here the CDR3 DNA reads TGTGCCATCAGTGAGTCGGACGGGGGCGAGCAGTACTTC. Translating it yields CAISESDGGEQYF. The chain links TRBV10-3 to TRBJ2-7, with TRBD2 as a possible D gene (6 bases). Trimming pared 0 bases from V and 6 bases from J, leaving 9 bases between. Germline assignment: CDR1 ENHRY and CDR2 SYGVKD. The CDR3 length is 13 residues.

This clonotype was seen only a few times. The chain links TRBV9 to TRBJ2-7; TRBD2 agrees at 8 bases. Unmatched junction bases numbered 6, after V lost 0 bases and J lost 1 base. The CDR3 is 16 residues long. Looked up from germline, CDR1 is SGDLS and CDR2 is YYNGEE. CDR3 residues: CASSVGAGGLSYEQYF. CDR3 DNA sequence: TGTGCCAGCAGCGTAGGGGCGGGGGGACTATCCTACGAGCAGTACTTC.

The sample holds many counts of this clonotype. CDR3 DNA: TGTGCCATCAGTTTTGGACTAAAAGAAGAGACCCAGTACTTC. Protein product: CAISFGLKEETQYF. J is TRBJ2-5 and V is TRBV10-3, with a weak D call TRBD2 (6 bases). The CDR3 length is 14 residues. The germline gives CDR1 ENHRY, CDR2 SYGVKD. V was clipped by 5 bases and J by 3 bases, with 13 bases between them.

In DNA, the CDR3 is TGCGCCAGCAGCCAAGACAGGGGGGGGACCCAGTACTTC. Translation gives CASSQDRGGTQYF. The chain has TRBV4-3 and TRBJ2-5, with D perhaps being TRBD1 or TRBD2 (7 bases each). The germline CDR1 and CDR2 sequences are LGHNA and YSLEER. CDR3 length: 13 amino acids. Trimming shortened V by 0 bases and J by 7 bases, and 9 bases separated the two germline ends.

There are many counts of this clonotype. This chain links TRBV5-1 with TRBJ2-5, with 9 nucleotides matching TRBD2. The germline V gene encodes CDR1 SGHRS and CDR2 YFSETQ. Unmatched junction bases numbered 16, after V lost 6 bases and J lost 4 bases. This CDR3 is built from 17 residues. CDR3 region: CASTLEGAGGSGETQYF. The CDR3 region has the DNA TGCGCCAGCACCCTGGAGGGCGCGGGGGGGTCTGGAGAGACCCAGTACTTC.

This sequence joins TRBV5-5 and TRBJ2-3; TRBD2 aligns across 9 bases. Germline CDR1 reads SGHKS; CDR2 reads YYEKEE (reference sequence). The CDR3 is made up of 16 amino acids. V trimming: 0 bases; J trimming: 4 bases; junction bases outside the gene matches: 6. The CDR3 loop reads CASSLGLAASADTQYF. The CDR3, as DNA: TGTGCCAGCAGCTTGGGACTAGCGGCATCCGCAGATACGCAGTATTTT.

The chain has TRBV5-1 and TRBJ2-1; 7 bases are a match to TRBD1. V lost 4 bases and J lost 7; bases outside the gene matches: 5. Germline V CDR1 and CDR2: SGHRS, YFSETQ. This CDR3 is built from 13 residues. CDR3 region: CASSPGQQNEQFF. The CDR3 nucleotides read TGCGCCAGCAGCCCGGGACAGCAGAATGAGCAGTTCTTC.

The chain couples TRBV27 to TRBJ2-7; 7 bases are shared with TRBD1. The ends lost 6 bases at V and 2 bases at J; junction bases unmatched: 10. Germline V lookup: CDR1 MNHEY, CDR2 SMNVEV (reference sequence). The CDR3 extends over 15 amino acids. The CDR3 here is CASSKVEGAPYEQYF. CDR3 nucleotide sequence: TGTGCCAGCAGCAAGGTTGAGGGGGCGCCCTACGAGCAGTACTTC.

This clonotype turned up a few times. J is TRBJ2-1 and V is TRBV20-1, with TRBD2 as a possible D gene (6 bases). The CDR3 covers 14 residues. Germline assignment: CDR1 DFQATT and CDR2 SNEGSKA (reference sequence). V was clipped by 5 bases and J by 6 bases, with 17 bases between them. CDR3 loop: CSAGRVRGANEQFF. The CDR3 DNA is TGCAGTGCTGGCCGGGTGCGGGGAGCCAATGAGCAGTTCTTC.